Listed below are T cell receptor beta chains from one sample, sequenced in a study of blood T cells in healthy people across ages. Via MiXCR, TCRdb re-called the 5' RACE reads, giving one row per CDR3 protein. The repertoire consists of roughly 1.9 million distinct CDR3 sequences, with about two fifths occurring once and the leading ten covering 23%. Sequencing was carried out using blood. The receptors derive from a human donor in good health. The CDR3 runs from the conserved cysteine through the conserved F or W. The D gene is left open where the match is weak. Only some rows state a clone size, as once, few, many or a class for expanded clones.

TRBV20-1	.	TRBJ2-5	.	CSARDHQETQYF	TGCAGTGCTAGAGATCACCAAGAGACCCAGTACTTC
TRBV29-1	.	TRBJ1-2	.	CSVDRSEGAGYTF	TGCAGCGTTGATCGGTCTGAGGGTGCTGGCTACACCTTC
TRBV5-1	.	TRBJ1-4	.	CASSLLMAGEKLFF	TGCGCCAGCAGCTTGCTTATGGCGGGTGAAAAACTGTTTTTT
TRBV7-9	once	TRBJ1-1	TRBD1	CASSPIPRTGKAFF	TGTGCCAGCAGCCCTATCCCTCGGACAGGGAAAGCTTTCTTT
TRBV6-2/TRBV6-3	few	TRBJ2-7	TRBD2	CASSYGLAGGASYEQYF	TGTGCCAGCAGTTACGGACTAGCGGGGGGCGCCTCCTACGAGCAGTACTTC
TRBV29-1	.	TRBJ1-5	.	CSVIQASNQPQHF	TGCAGCGTGATACAGGCTTCCAATCAGCCCCAGCATTTT
TRBV5-1	.	TRBJ2-7	.	CASSLSGLGYEQYF	TGCGCCAGCAGCTTGTCCGGACTTGGCTACGAGCAGTACTTC
TRBV7-9	few	TRBJ2-1	.	CASSPTGSPYNEQFF	TGTGCCAGCAGCCCCACAGGGTCACCATACAATGAGCAGTTCTTC
TRBV6-2/TRBV6-3	.	TRBJ1-1	.	CASTEGPEAFF	TGTGCCAGCACCGAGGGGCCTGAAGCTTTCTTT
TRBV19	once	TRBJ2-7	.	CASSISSSYEQYF	TGTGCCAGTAGTATCTCGAGCTCCTACGAGCAGTACTTC
TRBV12-5	.	TRBJ2-1	.	CASDPPRGGSFNNEQFF	TGTGCTAGTGATCCTCCCCGTGGGGGATCCTTTAACAATGAGCAGTTCTTC
TRBV6-5	few	TRBJ2-5	TRBD1	CASSYSLQGVETQYF	TGTGCCAGCAGTTACTCCTTACAGGGGGTAGAGACCCAGTACTTC
TRBV7-6	.	TRBJ2-1	.	CASSLAQGWDEQFF	TGTGCCAGCAGCTTAGCGCAGGGTTGGGATGAGCAGTTCTTC
TRBV20-1	.	TRBJ2-1	TRBD2	CSARYSGGLNGQFF	TGCAGTGCCCGCTATAGCGGGGGGTTGAATGGGCAGTTCTTC
TRBV14	.	TRBJ2-4	TRBD2	CASSLGLVGGLAKNIQYF	TGTGCCAGCAGCCTGGGACTAGTGGGAGGCCTAGCCAAAAACATTCAGTACTTC
TRBV6-6	few	TRBJ1-2	.	CVSSPGYGYTF	TGTGTCAGCAGTCCCGGTTATGGCTACACCTTC
TRBV6-6	.	TRBJ2-7	.	CASSYGQGEENEQYF	TGTGCCAGCAGTTACGGCCAGGGCGAGGAAAACGAGCAGTACTTC
TRBV30	.	TRBJ2-1	.	CAWSFNVGEQFF	TGTGCCTGGAGTTTTAACGTCGGTGAGCAGTTCTTC
TRBV12-3/TRBV12-4	many	TRBJ2-5	.	CASSLEVGETQYF	TGTGCCAGCAGTTTAGAGGTGGGAGAGACCCAGTACTTC
TRBV7-6	.	TRBJ2-5	.	CASSLGQIGGTRYF	TGTGCCAGCAGCTTGGGCCAGATAGGGGGGACCCGGTACTTC
TRBV7-9	.	TRBJ2-5	TRBD1	CASRVDRGRGEQYF	TGTGCCAGCAGGGTCGACAGGGGGCGAGGAGAGCAGTACTTC
TRBV11-2	few	TRBJ2-1	.	CASSLEGQTPYNEQFF	TGTGCCAGCAGCTTAGAAGGTCAGACTCCTTACAATGAGCAGTTCTTC
TRBV6-5	.	TRBJ1-3	.	CASSPDRSRGNTIYF	TGTGCCAGCAGTCCCGACCGAAGCAGAGGAAACACCATATATTTT
TRBV6-2/TRBV6-3	.	TRBJ2-3	.	CASSDIDEGIADTQYF	TGTGCCAGCAGTGACATTGATGAGGGCATCGCAGATACGCAGTATTTT